A selection of T cell receptor beta chains follows, all from one sample in a study of shared clonotypes between healthy human individuals. The table came from immunoSEQ multiplex PCR; TCRdb's copy has only in-frame clones and leaves some out. Counted here are some 2,400,000 clones, about 94% occurring once; the ten biggest clones make up roughly 0.13%. The sequencing input was naive CD4+ T cells sorted from blood. The receptors here all came from a man between 18 and 29 years old in good health. Each CDR3 is given with its conserved first and last residue. The D gene is left open where the match is weak. Clone size is stated in some rows and not others, as once, few, many or a class when expanded.

d_call	clone_size	v_call	j_call	cdr3_nt	cdr3_aa
NA	NA	TRBV30	TRBJ2-1	TGTGCCTGGAGTGCTCTTAAGAAACGCTACAATGAGCAGTTCTTC	CAWSALKKRYNEQFF
TRBD1	NA	TRBV10-3	TRBJ2-1	TGTGCCGTTGGACAGGGGAGTGGTGAGCAGTTCTTC	CAVGQGSGEQFF
NA	NA	TRBV7-8	TRBJ1-4	TGTGCCAGCAGCTTAGGGACTCCTATCACTGCGACTAATGAAAAACTGTTTTTT	CASSLGTPITATNEKLFF
NA	NA	TRBV5-1	TRBJ2-6	TGCGCCAGCAGCTTGTCCCCGTCCTCTGGGGCCAACGTCCTGACTTTC	CASSLSPSSGANVLTF
NA	NA	TRBV2	TRBJ2-5	TGTGCCAGCAGTGAACAGACAACAGCGGAGACCCAGTACTTC	CASSEQTTAETQYF
NA	NA	TRBV5-4	TRBJ2-1	TGTGCCAGCAGCTACCAGGGTCGTTATGAGCAGTTCTTC	CASSYQGRYEQFF
NA	NA	TRBV2	TRBJ2-1	TGTGCCAGCAGTGAAGCGTCAGGGACCTACAATGAGCAGTTCTTC	CASSEASGTYNEQFF
NA	NA	TRBV18	TRBJ1-6	TGTGCCAGCTCTCCCGAGAAGGAACCCCTCCACTTT	CASSPEKEPLHF
NA	NA	TRBV11-2	TRBJ1-1	TGTGCCAGCAGCTTAGATAGAGGGGGTGAAGCTTTCTTT	CASSLDRGGEAFF
TRBD1	NA	TRBV7-3	TRBJ2-3	TGTGCCAGCAGCTCTGACAGGGTTCATACGCAGTATTTT	CASSSDRVHTQYF
TRBD2	NA	TRBV10-3	TRBJ2-7	TGTGCCAGTACTAGCGAGACCGAGCAGTACTTC	CASTSETEQYF
NA	NA	TRBV5-1	TRBJ1-1	TGCGCCAGCAGCTTGATGCAGGGGAGGAACACTGAAGCTTTCTTT	CASSLMQGRNTEAFF
NA	NA	TRBV19	TRBJ1-5	TGTGCCAGTAGAGTTTCGGGGAACAATCAGCCCCAGCATTTT	CASRVSGNNQPQHF
TRBD1	once	TRBV6-6	TRBJ2-7	TGTGCCAGCAGACGGGGCCAGGGGGCCTACGAGCAGTACTTC	CASRRGQGAYEQYF
NA	NA	TRBV6-1	TRBJ2-6	TGTGCCAGCAGTCCTGGTCCCCTCGGGGCCAACGTCCTGACTTTC	CASSPGPLGANVLTF
NA	NA	TRBV29-1	TRBJ1-6	TGCAGCGTTGAAACGGGGGTTAATTCACCCCTCCACTTT	CSVETGVNSPLHF
NA	NA	TRBV6-1	TRBJ2-1	TGTGCCAGCAGTGAACAGGGTACCAATGAGCAGTTCTTC	CASSEQGTNEQFF
NA	NA	TRBV7-9	TRBJ1-6	TGTGCCAGCACCCCGGGCGAGACTTATAATTCACCCCTCCACTTT	CASTPGETYNSPLHF
NA	NA	TRBV13	TRBJ2-7	TGTGCCAGCAGCTTAGATGTCAGGAGAAATCCTTACGAGCAGTACTTC	CASSLDVRRNPYEQYF
NA	NA	TRBV9	TRBJ1-4	TGTGCCAGCAGCGTAGGGGGGAAAGGAAAGGAAAAACTGTTTTTT	CASSVGGKGKEKLFF
NA	once	TRBV30	TRBJ1-1	TGTGCCTGGAGTGGGGCGCAGACTGAAGCTTTCTTT	CAWSGAQTEAFF
TRBD1	NA	TRBV12-5	TRBJ2-7	TGTGCTAGTGGTTTGACCGGGACAGGGGGCTACGAGCAGTACTTC	CASGLTGTGGYEQYF
TRBD2	NA	TRBV29-1	TRBJ2-5	TGCAGCGTTGAAAGCGGGGGTGAGACCCAGTACTTC	CSVESGGETQYF
NA	NA	TRBV4-1	TRBJ1-1	TGCGCCAGCAGCCAACACCCACCCGACGGGAACTTCGGGGCTTTCTTT	CASSQHPPDGNFGAFF
TRBD1	NA	TRBV29-1	TRBJ2-1	TGCAGCGTCAAGGATCCAGTCACAGGGGGCAAGTACTTCTACAATGAGCAGTTCTTC	CSVKDPVTGGKYFYNEQFF
TRBD1	NA	TRBV28	TRBJ1-2	TGTGCCAGCAGTTTAGGCAGGGGGCGAGGCTACACCTTC	CASSLGRGRGYTF
TRBD1	NA	TRBV18	TRBJ1-1	TGTGCCAGCTCAACCGGACAGGGCGGGACTGAAGCTTTCTTT	CASSTGQGGTEAFF
NA	NA	TRBV2	TRBJ1-4	TGTGCCAGCAGGAGAGGGTTTACTGAAAAACTGTTTTTT	CASRRGFTEKLFF